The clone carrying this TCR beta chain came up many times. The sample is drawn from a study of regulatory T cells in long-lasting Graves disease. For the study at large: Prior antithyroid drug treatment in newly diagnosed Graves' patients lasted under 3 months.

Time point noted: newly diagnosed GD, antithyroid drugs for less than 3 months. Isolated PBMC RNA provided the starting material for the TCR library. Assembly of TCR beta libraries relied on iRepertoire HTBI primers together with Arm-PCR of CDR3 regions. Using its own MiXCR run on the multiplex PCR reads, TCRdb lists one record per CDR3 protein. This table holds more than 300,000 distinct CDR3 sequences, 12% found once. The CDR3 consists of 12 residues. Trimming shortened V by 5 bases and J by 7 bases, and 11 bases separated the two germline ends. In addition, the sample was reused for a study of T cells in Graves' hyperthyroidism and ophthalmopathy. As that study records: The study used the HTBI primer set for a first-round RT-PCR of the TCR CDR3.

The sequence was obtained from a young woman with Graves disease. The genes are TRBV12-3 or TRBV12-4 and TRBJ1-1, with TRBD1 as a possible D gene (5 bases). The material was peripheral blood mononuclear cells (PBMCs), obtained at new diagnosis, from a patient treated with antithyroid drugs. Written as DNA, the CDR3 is TGTGCCAGCAGTACGATCGGGGGTGAAGCTTTCTTT. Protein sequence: CASSTIGGEAFF.